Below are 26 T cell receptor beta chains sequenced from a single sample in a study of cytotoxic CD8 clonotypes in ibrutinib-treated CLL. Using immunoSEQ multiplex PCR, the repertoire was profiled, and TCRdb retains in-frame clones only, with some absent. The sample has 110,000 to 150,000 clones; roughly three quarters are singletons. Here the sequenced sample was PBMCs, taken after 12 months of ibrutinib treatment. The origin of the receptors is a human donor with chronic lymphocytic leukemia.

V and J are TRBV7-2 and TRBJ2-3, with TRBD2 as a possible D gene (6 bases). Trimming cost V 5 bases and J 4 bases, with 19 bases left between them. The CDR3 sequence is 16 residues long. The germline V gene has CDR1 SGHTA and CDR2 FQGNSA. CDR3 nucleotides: TGTGCCAGCAGCCTAAGGGGACTTGGGCCCTCAGATACGCAGTATTTT. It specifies CASSLRGLGPSDTQYF.

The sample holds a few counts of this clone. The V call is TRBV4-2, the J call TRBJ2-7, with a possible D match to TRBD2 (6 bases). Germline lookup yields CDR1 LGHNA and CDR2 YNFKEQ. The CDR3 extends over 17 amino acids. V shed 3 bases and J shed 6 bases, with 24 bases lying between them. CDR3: CASSQVIQSGSPGEQYF. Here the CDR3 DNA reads TGTGCCAGCAGCCAGGTCATACAAAGCGGGTCCCCCGGCGAGCAGTACTTC.

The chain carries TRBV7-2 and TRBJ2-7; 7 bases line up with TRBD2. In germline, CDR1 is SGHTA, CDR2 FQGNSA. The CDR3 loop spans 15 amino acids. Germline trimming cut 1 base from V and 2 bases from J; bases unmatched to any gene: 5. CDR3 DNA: TGTGCCAGCAGCTTAGACAGCGGGATTCCCTACGAGCAGTACTTC. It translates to CASSLDSGIPYEQYF.

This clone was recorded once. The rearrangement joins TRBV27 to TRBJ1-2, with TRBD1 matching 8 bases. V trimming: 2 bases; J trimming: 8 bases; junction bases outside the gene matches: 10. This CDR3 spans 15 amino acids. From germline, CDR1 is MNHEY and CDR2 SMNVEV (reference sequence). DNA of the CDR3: TGTGCCAGCAGTTTAAGGGATGCGGACAGGGCGGGCTACACCTTC. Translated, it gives CASSLRDADRAGYTF.

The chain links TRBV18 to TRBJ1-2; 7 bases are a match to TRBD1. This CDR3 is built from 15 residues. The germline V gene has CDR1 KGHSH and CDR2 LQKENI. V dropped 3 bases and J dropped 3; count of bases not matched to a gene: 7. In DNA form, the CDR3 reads TGTGCCAGCTCACCGGAGCCCAGGGGGGACTATGGCTACACCTTC. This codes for CASSPEPRGDYGYTF.

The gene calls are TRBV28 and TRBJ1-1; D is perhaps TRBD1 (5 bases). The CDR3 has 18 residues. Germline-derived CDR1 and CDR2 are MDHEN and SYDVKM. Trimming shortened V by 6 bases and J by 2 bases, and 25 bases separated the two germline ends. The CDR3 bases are TGTGCCAGCAGATTAGAGACAGCCGGGGTAGATCAAAACACTGAAGCTTTCTTT. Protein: CASRLETAGVDQNTEAFF.

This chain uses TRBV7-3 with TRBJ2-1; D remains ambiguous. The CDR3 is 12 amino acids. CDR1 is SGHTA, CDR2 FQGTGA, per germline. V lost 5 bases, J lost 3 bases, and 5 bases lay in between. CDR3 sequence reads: CASSLDYNEQFF. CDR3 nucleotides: TGTGCCAGCAGCCTGGACTACAATGAGCAGTTCTTC.

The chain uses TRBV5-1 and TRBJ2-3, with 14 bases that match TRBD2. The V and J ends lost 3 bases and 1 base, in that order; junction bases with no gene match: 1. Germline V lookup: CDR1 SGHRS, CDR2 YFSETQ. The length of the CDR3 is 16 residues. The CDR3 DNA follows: TGCGCCAGCAGCTGGGGACTAGCGGGAGGCACAGATACGCAGTATTTT. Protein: CASSWGLAGGTDTQYF.

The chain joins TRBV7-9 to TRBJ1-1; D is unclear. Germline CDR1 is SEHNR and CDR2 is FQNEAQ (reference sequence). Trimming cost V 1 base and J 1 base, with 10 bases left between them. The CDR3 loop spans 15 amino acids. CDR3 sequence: CASSLGGSRNTEAFF. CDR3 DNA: TGTGCCAGCAGCTTAGGGGGTAGTAGGAACACTGAAGCTTTCTTT.

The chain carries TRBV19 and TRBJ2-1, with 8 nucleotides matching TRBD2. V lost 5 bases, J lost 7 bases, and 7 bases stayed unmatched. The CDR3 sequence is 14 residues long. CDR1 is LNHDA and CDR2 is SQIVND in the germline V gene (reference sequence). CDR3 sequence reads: CASSLVAGYNEQFF. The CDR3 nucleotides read TGTGCCAGTAGTCTGGTAGCGGGGTATAATGAGCAGTTCTTC.

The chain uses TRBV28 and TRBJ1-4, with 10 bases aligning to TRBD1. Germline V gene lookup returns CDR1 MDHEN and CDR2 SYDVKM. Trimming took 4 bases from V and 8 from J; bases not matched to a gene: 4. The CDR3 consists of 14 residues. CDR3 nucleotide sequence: TGTGCCAGCAGTTGGGGACAGGGGAGGGAAAAACTGTTTTTT. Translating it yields CASSWGQGREKLFF.

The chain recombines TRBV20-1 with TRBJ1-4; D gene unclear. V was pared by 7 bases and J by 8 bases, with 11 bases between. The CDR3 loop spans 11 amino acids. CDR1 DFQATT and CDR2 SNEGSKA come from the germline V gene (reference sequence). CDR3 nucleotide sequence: TGCAGTGGCCGGGAGTTAGAAAAACTGTTTTTT. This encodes CSGRELEKLFF.

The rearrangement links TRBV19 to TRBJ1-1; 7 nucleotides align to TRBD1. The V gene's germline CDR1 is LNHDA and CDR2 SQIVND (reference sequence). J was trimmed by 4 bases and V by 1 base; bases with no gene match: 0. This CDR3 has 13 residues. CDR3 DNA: TGTGCCAGTAGTATAGCAGGGGGCACTGAAGCTTTCTTT. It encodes CASSIAGGTEAFF.

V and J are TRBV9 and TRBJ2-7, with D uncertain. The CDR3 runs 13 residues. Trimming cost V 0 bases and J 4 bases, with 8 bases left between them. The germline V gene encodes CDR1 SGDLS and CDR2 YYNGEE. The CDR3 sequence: CASSVGVGYEQYF. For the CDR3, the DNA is TGTGCCAGCAGCGTAGGGGTCGGTTACGAGCAGTACTTC.

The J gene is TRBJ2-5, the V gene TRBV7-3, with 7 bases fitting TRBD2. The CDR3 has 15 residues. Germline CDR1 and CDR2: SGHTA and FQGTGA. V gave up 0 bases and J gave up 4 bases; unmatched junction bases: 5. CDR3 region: CASSLTSGTTETQYF. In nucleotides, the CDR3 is TGTGCCAGCAGCTTAACGTCAGGGACTACAGAGACCCAGTACTTC.

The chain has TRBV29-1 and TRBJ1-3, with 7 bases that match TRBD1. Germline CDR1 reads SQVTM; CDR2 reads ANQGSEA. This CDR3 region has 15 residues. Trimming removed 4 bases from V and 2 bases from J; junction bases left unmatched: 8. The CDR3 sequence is CSVAPTGSAGNTIYF. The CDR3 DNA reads TGCAGCGTTGCCCCGACAGGGTCGGCTGGAAACACCATATATTTT.

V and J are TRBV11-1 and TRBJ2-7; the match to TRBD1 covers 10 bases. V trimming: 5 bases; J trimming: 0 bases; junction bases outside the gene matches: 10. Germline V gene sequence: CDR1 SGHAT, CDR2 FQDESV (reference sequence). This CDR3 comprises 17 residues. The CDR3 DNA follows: TGTGCCAGCAGCCCGACCGGGACAGGGGACGACTCCTACGAGCAGTACTTC. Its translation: CASSPTGTGDDSYEQYF. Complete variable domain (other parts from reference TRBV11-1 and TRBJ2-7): EAEVAQSPRYKITEKSQAVAFWCDPISGHATLYWYRQILGQGPELLVQFQDESVVDDSQLPKDRFSAERLKGVDSTLKIQPAELGDSAMYLCASSPTGTGDDSYEQYFGPGTRLTVT.

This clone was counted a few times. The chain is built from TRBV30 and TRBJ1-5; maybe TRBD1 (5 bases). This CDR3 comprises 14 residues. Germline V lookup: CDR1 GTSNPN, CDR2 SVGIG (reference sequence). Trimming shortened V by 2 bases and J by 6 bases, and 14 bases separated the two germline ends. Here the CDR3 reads CAWSLSGWSQPQHF. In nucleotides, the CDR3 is TGTGCCTGGAGTTTGTCAGGGTGGAGTCAGCCCCAGCATTTT.

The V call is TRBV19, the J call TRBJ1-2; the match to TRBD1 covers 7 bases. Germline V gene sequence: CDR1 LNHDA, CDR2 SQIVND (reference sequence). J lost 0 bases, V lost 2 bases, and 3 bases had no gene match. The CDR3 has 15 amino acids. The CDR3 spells CASSITGTANYGYTF. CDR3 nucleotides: TGTGCCAGTAGTATAACCGGGACAGCTAACTATGGCTACACCTTC.

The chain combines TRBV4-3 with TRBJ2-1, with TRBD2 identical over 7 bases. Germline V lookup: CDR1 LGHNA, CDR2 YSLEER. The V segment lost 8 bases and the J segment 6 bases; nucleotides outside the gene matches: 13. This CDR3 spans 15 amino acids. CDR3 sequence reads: CASGGLAVLPNEQFF. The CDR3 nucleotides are TGCGCCAGCGGAGGGCTAGCGGTTCTACCCAATGAGCAGTTCTTC.

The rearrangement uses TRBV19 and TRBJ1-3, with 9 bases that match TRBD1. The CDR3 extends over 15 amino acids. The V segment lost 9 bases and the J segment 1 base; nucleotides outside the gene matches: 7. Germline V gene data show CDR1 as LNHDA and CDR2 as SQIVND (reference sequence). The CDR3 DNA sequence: TGTGCCAGCAACCCTGGACAGGGGTCTGGAAACACCATATATTTT. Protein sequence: CASNPGQGSGNTIYF.

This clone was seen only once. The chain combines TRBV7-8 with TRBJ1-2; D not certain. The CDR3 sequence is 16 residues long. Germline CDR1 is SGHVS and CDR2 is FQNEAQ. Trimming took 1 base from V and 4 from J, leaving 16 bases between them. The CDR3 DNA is TGTGCCAGCAGCTTAGACGGGCGGGCAGCCCCCTATGGCTACACCTTC. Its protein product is CASSLDGRAAPYGYTF.

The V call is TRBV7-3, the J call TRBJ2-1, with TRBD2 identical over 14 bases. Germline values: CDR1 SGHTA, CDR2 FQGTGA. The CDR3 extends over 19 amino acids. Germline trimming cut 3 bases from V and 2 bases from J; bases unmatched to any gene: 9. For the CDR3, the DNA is TGTGCCAGCAGCTTCGGACTAGCGGGAGGAGTAGGCGCCTACAATGAGCAGTTCTTC. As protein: CASSFGLAGGVGAYNEQFF.

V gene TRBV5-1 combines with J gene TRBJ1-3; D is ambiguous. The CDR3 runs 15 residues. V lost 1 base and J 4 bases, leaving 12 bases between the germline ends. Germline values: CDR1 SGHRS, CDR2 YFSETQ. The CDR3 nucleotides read TGCGCCAGCAGCTTGTATGGCGATATCGGAAACACCATATATTTT. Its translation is CASSLYGDIGNTIYF. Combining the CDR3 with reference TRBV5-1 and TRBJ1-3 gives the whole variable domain KAGVTQTPRYLIKTRGQQVTLSCSPISGHRSVSWYQQTPGQGLQFLFEYFSETQRNKGNFPGRFSGRQFSNSRSEMNVSTLELGDSALYLCASSLYGDIGNTIYFGEGSWLTVV.

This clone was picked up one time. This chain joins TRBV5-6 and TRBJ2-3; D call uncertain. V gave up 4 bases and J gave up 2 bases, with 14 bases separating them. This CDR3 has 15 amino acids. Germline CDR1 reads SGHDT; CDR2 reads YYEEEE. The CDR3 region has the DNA TGTGCCAGCAGCGAGAGTTGGTACCTCACAGATACGCAGTATTTT. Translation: CASSESWYLTDTQYF.

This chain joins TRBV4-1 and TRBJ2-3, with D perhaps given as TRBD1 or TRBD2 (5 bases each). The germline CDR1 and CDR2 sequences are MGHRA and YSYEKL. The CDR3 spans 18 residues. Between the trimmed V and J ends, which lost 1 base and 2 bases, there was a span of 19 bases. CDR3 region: CASSQVRDARIHTDTQYF. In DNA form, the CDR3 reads TGCGCCAGCAGCCAAGTGAGGGACGCCAGAATTCACACAGATACGCAGTATTTT.